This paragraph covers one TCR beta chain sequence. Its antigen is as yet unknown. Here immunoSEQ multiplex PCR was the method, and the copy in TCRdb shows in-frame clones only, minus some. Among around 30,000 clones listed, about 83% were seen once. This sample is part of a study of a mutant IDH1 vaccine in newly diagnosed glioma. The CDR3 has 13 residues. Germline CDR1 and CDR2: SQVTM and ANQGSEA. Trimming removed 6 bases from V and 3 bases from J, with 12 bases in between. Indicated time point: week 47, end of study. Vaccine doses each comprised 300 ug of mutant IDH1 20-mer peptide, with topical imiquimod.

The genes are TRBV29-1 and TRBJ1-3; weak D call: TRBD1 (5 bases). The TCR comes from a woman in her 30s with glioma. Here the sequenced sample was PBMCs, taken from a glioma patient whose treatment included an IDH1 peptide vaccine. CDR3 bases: TGCAGCGTAGGGGACGGAGGTGGAAACACCATATATTTT. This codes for CSVGDGGGNTIYF.